Each of the 18 T cell receptor beta chains below was sequenced from the same sample in a study of T-cell reconstitution after alpha-beta-depleted transplantation in children (dated by TCRdb to about 2016). Interpreted using the paper, the treatment or condition label stands for: allogeneic hematopoietic cell transplantation with graft depleted of TCRalphabeta T cells and CD19 B cells. Library prep was done by PCR. TCRdb names Illumina HiSeq 2500 as the instrument used. Molecular barcoding was employed in the preparation of TCR libraries, with unique molecular identifiers being used to normalize TCRbeta repertoire quantification. Through fastp at Q25 and MiXCR, TCRdb rebuilt clones from the public reads, retaining in-frame beta chains. Each entry merges the rows of one CDR3 protein and shows their most common DNA and genes. Present in this sample are about 260,000 distinct CDR3 sequences, more than 9% of which were seen just once. The ten largest clones take up 20% to 25% of the sample.

The sample consisted of peripheral blood, taken 180 days after TCRalphabeta/CD19-depleted stem cell transplant. These receptors were taken from a male patient between 2 and 15 years old who had a stem cell transplant for chronic granulomatous disease, so the T cells may come from the graft donor.

This clonotype was detected many times. The chain combines TRBV29-1 with TRBJ1-4; D is perhaps TRBD1 (5 bases). The CDR3 is 13 residues long. Trimming left V 4 bases short and J 5 bases short, with 11 bases between. Germline CDR1 reads SQVTM; CDR2 reads ANQGSEA. The CDR3: CSVAWTRNEKLFF. CDR3 bases: TGCAGCGTTGCCTGGACAAGAAATGAAAAACTGTTTTTT.

At least ten counts were recorded for this clonotype. The chain uses TRBV5-6 and TRBJ2-1; D might be TRBD2 (6 bases). This CDR3 has 16 amino acids. Germline V lookup: CDR1 SGHDT, CDR2 YYEEEE. The V gene lost 4 bases and the J gene lost 6 bases, with 20 bases spanning the gap. Here the CDR3 DNA reads TGTGCCAGCAGCACCCTAGGGATTGTGGGGGGCAATGAGCAGTTCTTC. Amino acid sequence: CASSTLGIVGGNEQFF.

This clonotype was observed many times. The V gene is TRBV10-3, the J gene TRBJ1-4; D uncertain. Trimming shortened V by 3 bases and J by 7 bases, and 12 bases separated the two germline ends. Germline CDR1 ENHRY, CDR2 SYGVKD. This CDR3 is 14 amino acids long. DNA for the CDR3: TGTGCCATCAGTGAAGGGCCCTCGGGTGAAAAACTGTTTTTT. As protein: CAISEGPSGEKLFF.

This clonotype was counted at least ten times. The V and J genes are TRBV6-1 and TRBJ2-1; D ambiguous. There are 15 residues in the CDR3. Trimming stripped 1 base from V and 6 bases from J, with 13 bases between. CDR1 MNHNS and CDR2 SASEGT come from the germline V gene. CDR3 nucleotides: TGTGCCAGCAGTGAAGGCAGGTTAGCATCCAATGAGCAGTTCTTC. This encodes CASSEGRLASNEQFF.

The V gene is TRBV28, the J gene TRBJ2-7; tentative D call: TRBD1 (6 bases). The germline V and J ends were trimmed by 3 bases and 1 base, with 10 bases remaining between them. CDR1 and CDR2 from the germline V gene are MDHEN and SYDVKM. The CDR3 is 14 residues long. For the CDR3, the DNA is TGTGCCAGCAGTTTCCTGACAGGTTCCTACGAGCAGTACTTC. This encodes CASSFLTGSYEQYF.

This clonotype was seen ten or more times. The genes are TRBV4-3 and TRBJ2-5, with TRBD2 identical over 7 bases. The ends lost 2 bases at V and 1 base at J; junction bases unmatched: 7. Germline CDR1 LGHNA, CDR2 YSLEER. This CDR3 is built from 16 residues. CDR3 sequence reads: CASSQLFLAVQETQYF. DNA for the CDR3: TGCGCCAGCAGCCAACTTTTTCTAGCGGTCCAAGAGACCCAGTACTTC.

There are many counts of this clonotype. The chain recombines TRBV11-2 with TRBJ1-4; 8 bases are a match to TRBD1. V shed 10 bases, J shed 2 bases, and the junction held 12 bases outside the gene matches. This CDR3 contains 16 residues. The V gene's germline CDR1 is SGHAT and CDR2 FQNNGV. This CDR3 is CATRPGTGATNEKLFF. The CDR3 DNA sequence: TGTGCCACACGCCCCGGGACAGGAGCTACTAATGAAAAACTGTTTTTT. Together with reference TRBV11-2 and TRBJ1-4, the CDR3 gives the full variable domain: EAGVAQSPRYKIIEKRQSVAFWCNPISGHATLYWYQQILGQGPKLLIQFQNNGVVDDSQLPKDRFSAERLKGVDSTLKIQPAKLEDSAVYLCATRPGTGATNEKLFFGSGTQLSVL.

Ten or more counts support this clonotype. This chain links TRBV7-6 with TRBJ2-7, with 13 bases matching TRBD2. Trimming cost V 4 bases and J 6 bases; bases outside gene matches: 6. This CDR3 has 15 residues. Germline assignment: CDR1 SGHVS and CDR2 FNYEAQ. CDR3: CASSSGLAGVGEQYF. CDR3 in DNA: TGTGCCAGCAGCTCTGGACTAGCGGGAGTAGGCGAGCAGTACTTC.

This clonotype appeared many times. The chain joins TRBV25-1 to TRBJ2-7; D is possibly TRBD2 (6 bases). Per the germline V gene, CDR1 is MGHDK and CDR2 is SYGVNS. The V and J ends lost 7 bases and 6 bases respectively, with 16 bases between them. This CDR3 has 13 amino acids. As DNA, the CDR3 is TGTGCCAGCACTGAGGGAGGACTCGGCGAGCAGTACTTC. This translates into CASTEGGLGEQYF.

This clonotype has ten or more counts. V usage is TRBV4-2 and J usage is TRBJ2-7, with 8 bases that match TRBD2. The CDR3 loop spans 16 amino acids. V trimming: 0 bases; J trimming: 6 bases; junction bases outside the gene matches: 10. Germline lookup yields CDR1 LGHNA and CDR2 YNFKEQ. The CDR3 region has the DNA TGTGCCAGCAGCCAAGATACAGCGGGGGTTTATTCCGAGCAGTACTTC. Amino acid sequence: CASSQDTAGVYSEQYF.

As to this clonotype: A much larger clonotype is one base distant, so this may be a read error. The V and J genes are TRBV29-1 and TRBJ2-3, with a tentative D call TRBD1 (5 bases). TRBJ1-5 matches the DNA end more closely, so the J call is doubtful. CDR1 and CDR2 (germline): SQVTM, ANQGSEA. This CDR3 is built from 14 residues. The chain's CDR3 is CSVIGSKVTDTQHF. The CDR3 DNA is TGCAGCGTTATAGGCTCGAAAGTGACAGATACGCAGCATTTT.

This clonotype was observed once. A much larger clone is a single base away; this may be a read error. The chain has TRBV5-1 and TRBJ2-3, with 9 bases aligning to TRBD1. The ends lost 4 bases at V and 7 bases at J; junction bases unmatched: 7. Germline values: CDR1 SGHRS, CDR2 YFSETQ. CDR3 length equals 14 residues. The CDR3 nucleotides are TGCGCCAGCAGCACCGAACAGGGGGCTAATACGCAGTATTTT. Encoded protein: CASSTEQGANTQYF. The complete variable domain, with remaining parts taken from reference TRBV5-1 and TRBJ2-3, reads KAGVTQTPRYLIKTRGQQVTLSCSPISGHRSVSWYQQTPGQGLQFLFEYFSETQRNKGNFPGRFSGRQFSNSRSEMNVSTLELGDSALYLCASSTEQGANTQYFGPGTRLTVL.

Worth noting for this clonotype: A single base separates this from a much larger clone, so it may be a read error. V and J are TRBV20-1 and TRBJ2-7, with D possibly matching TRBD2 (5 bases). The CDR3 runs to 13 residues. The V gene's germline CDR1 is DFQATT and CDR2 SNEGSKA (reference sequence). CDR3 DNA sequence: TGCAATGCTAGAGAGTCTAGCAAGTTGGTGCAGTACTTC. Protein sequence: CNARESSKLVQYF.

This clonotype was seen more than once but under ten times. The chain recombines TRBV7-2 with TRBJ2-5; 9 positions match TRBD1. The J segment lost 2 bases and the V segment lost 5 bases, leaving 6 bases of the junction unmatched. Germline values: CDR1 SGHTA, CDR2 FQGNSA. This CDR3 spans 15 amino acids. The CDR3 is CASSLQGAQQETQYF. CDR3 DNA: TGTGCCAGCAGCCTACAGGGGGCGCAGCAAGAGACCCAGTACTTC.

This clonotype was seen only a few times. The chain employs TRBV15 and TRBJ2-7, with D perhaps TRBD2 (6 bases). Trimming took off 0 bases at V and 0 bases at J, with 9 bases between the two ends. The CDR3 consists of 15 residues. Germline V gives CDR1 LNHNV, CDR2 YYDKDF (reference sequence). The CDR3 nucleotides are TGTGCCACCAGCAGAGATGCTAGCGTCTCCTACGAGCAGTACTTC. Amino acid sequence: CATSRDASVSYEQYF.

This clonotype appeared many times. This chain links TRBV21-1 with TRBJ2-5; TRBD2 was called by the table and not checked on the DNA. TRBV21-1 is a documented pseudogene. CDR3 length: 17 residues. In DNA form, the CDR3 reads TGTGCCAGCAGCAAAGGACGACTAGCGGGAGAGGAAGAGACCCAGTACTTC. It translates to CASSKGRLAGEEETQYF.

This clonotype was seen ten or more times. The chain uses TRBV6-2 or TRBV6-3 and TRBJ2-5; the match to TRBD1 covers 7 bases. Trimming took 6 bases from V and 5 from J; bases not matched to a gene: 12. The length of the CDR3 is 15 residues. Germline V lookup: CDR1 MNHEY, CDR2 SVGEGT. The CDR3 sequence: CASSYQTGLGETQYF. The CDR3 bases are TGTGCCAGCAGCTACCAGACAGGGCTGGGCGAGACCCAGTACTTC.

The table lists this clonotype with many counts. V is TRBV20-1 and J is TRBJ2-7, with 7 bases aligning to TRBD1. CDR3 length: 13 residues. CDR1 is DFQATT and CDR2 is SNEGSKA in the germline V gene (reference sequence). After removal of 6 bases from V and 0 bases from J, the junction contained 5 bases not matched to a gene. This CDR3 reads CSAPDRASYEQYF. CDR3 bases: TGCAGTGCGCCAGACAGGGCCTCCTACGAGCAGTACTTC.